These 20 T cell receptor beta chains came from one sample sequenced in a study of blood T cell repertoires in COVID-19. Only in-frame clones appear in the TCRdb table, and some are missing; sequencing was by immunoSEQ multiplex PCR. The sample shows 250,000 or so clones, about 91% of them seen only once. The source material was peripheral blood. The receptors were sampled from a man aged 80 or over with acute or convalescent COVID-19.

The chain is built from TRBV5-6 and TRBJ2-3; 14 positions match TRBD2. Germline CDR1 and CDR2: SGHDT and YYEEEE. The V gene end was trimmed by 4 bases and the J gene end by 0 bases; junction bases not matched to a gene: 7. The CDR3 runs 18 residues. CDR3 sequence (DNA): TGTGCCAGCAGCCCCGGGACTAGCGGGGGCGCTAGCACAGATACGCAGTATTTT. This gives the protein CASSPGTSGGASTDTQYF.

Of note for this clone: Mismatch with germline at one junction end may stem from a read error. V gene TRBV6-2 or TRBV6-3 combines with J gene TRBJ1-6; D unresolved. The CDR3 contains 13 residues. Germline V gives CDR1 MNHEY, CDR2 SVGEGT. The CDR3 DNA reads TGTGCCGGCAGTTACGGGCCTCTCGGACCCCTCCACTTT. Translation: CAGSYGPLGPLHF.

The chain carries TRBV6-6 and TRBJ1-5, with TRBD1 matching over 7 bases. The trim removed 6 bases at V and 4 bases at J, leaving 6 bases unmatched. Germline V gives CDR1 MNHNY, CDR2 SVGAGI (reference sequence). This CDR3 contains 14 residues. CDR3 sequence (DNA): TGTGCCAGCAGCCCGACAGGGAGAAATCAGCCCCAGCATTTT. This sequence encodes CASSPTGRNQPQHF.

This chain links TRBV18 with TRBJ2-7, with TRBD1 matching 9 bases. V lost 0 bases to trimming and J lost 5 bases; unmatched junction nucleotides: 14. Looked up from germline, CDR1 is KGHSH and CDR2 is LQKENI. The CDR3 consists of 18 residues. The CDR3 DNA reads TGTGCCAGCTCACCACCGCCCAATTGGAAGGACAGGGGCAACGAGCAGTACTTC. This sequence encodes CASSPPPNWKDRGNEQYF.

The rearrangement links TRBV6-5 to TRBJ1-1, with 11 bases lining up with TRBD1. There are 15 residues in the CDR3. V shed 6 bases and J 5 bases; nucleotides not matched to a gene: 8. Germline values: CDR1 MNHEY, CDR2 SVGAGI. The DNA of the CDR3 is TGTGCCAGCAGAGGACAGGGGGCTATGATAACTGAAGCTTTCTTT. Translation gives CASRGQGAMITEAFF.

The CDR3 loop reads CASSQGQGGTEAFF. DNA for the CDR3: TGCGCCAGCAGCCAAGGACAGGGGGGGACTGAAGCTTTCTTT. The chain employs TRBV5-1 and TRBJ1-1; 10 positions match TRBD1. This CDR3 comprises 14 residues. CDR1 SGHRS and CDR2 YFSETQ come from the germline V gene. The V segment lost 4 bases and the J segment 5 bases; nucleotides outside the gene matches: 5.

The gene calls are TRBV18 and TRBJ2-7; 7 bases agree with TRBD2. V was clipped by 3 bases and J by 3 bases; unmatched bases: 5. This CDR3 is 14 amino acids long. The germline CDR1 and CDR2 sequences are KGHSH and LQKENI. CDR3 coding DNA: TGTGCCAGCTCACCGGCGGGAGTTGACTACGAGCAGTACTTC. Its protein is CASSPAGVDYEQYF.

The chain uses TRBV6-4 and TRBJ2-1; TRBD2 matches 9 bases. The CDR3 is made up of 14 amino acids. Germline V lookup: CDR1 MRHNA, CDR2 SNTAGT. The trim removed 0 bases at V and 9 bases at J, leaving 3 bases unmatched. The CDR3 DNA is TGTGCCAGCAGTGACTCCATTAGCGGGAGTGAGCAGTTCTTC. Translation gives CASSDSISGSEQFF.

The rearrangement links TRBV5-1 to TRBJ1-1; TRBD1 matches 7 bases. V shed 4 bases and J 9 bases; nucleotides not matched to a gene: 9. Germline V lookup: CDR1 SGHRS, CDR2 YFSETQ. The CDR3 consists of 13 residues. The CDR3 region is CASSPNRGGKAFF. The DNA for the CDR3 is TGCGCCAGCAGCCCTAACAGGGGTGGGAAAGCTTTCTTT.

As concerns this clone: Other nucleotide sequences in the sample specify the same CDR3. V and J are TRBV12-5 and TRBJ2-1; 7 bases line up with TRBD1. Germline loops: CDR1 LGHNT, CDR2 FRNRAP. The CDR3 is made up of 14 amino acids. The V and J ends lost 2 bases and 6 bases, in that order; junction bases with no gene match: 4. CDR3 bases: TGTGCTAGTGGTTTGCCAGGGGGTGCCAATGAGCAGTTCTTC. Translated: CASGLPGGANEQFF. The full variable domain, completed using reference TRBV12-5 and TRBJ2-1, is DARVTQTPRHKVTEMGQEVTMRCQPILGHNTVFWYRQTMMQGLELLAYFRNRAPLDDSGMPKDRFSAEMPDATLATLKIQPSEPRDSAVYFCASGLPGGANEQFFGPGTRLTVL.

The rearrangement joins TRBV7-3 to TRBJ1-1; TRBD1 matches 11 bases. Trimming took 5 bases from V and 3 from J; bases not matched to a gene: 8. The CDR3 runs to 16 residues. The V gene's germline CDR1 is SGHTA and CDR2 FQGTGA. The CDR3 is CASSLGPGQGDTEAFF. For the CDR3, the DNA is TGTGCCAGCAGCCTGGGGCCGGGACAGGGGGACACTGAAGCTTTCTTT.

The chain is built from TRBV9 and TRBJ1-6; D is unclear. This CDR3 is built from 17 residues. Trimming stripped 0 bases from V and 7 bases from J, with 17 bases between. CDR1 is SGDLS, CDR2 YYNGEE, per germline. The CDR3 DNA reads TGTGCCAGCAGCGTAGGCCCGCGGGGAAGACGGAATTCACCCCTCCACTTT. It codes for CASSVGPRGRRNSPLHF. The whole variable domain, filled in from reference TRBV9 and TRBJ1-6, reads DSGVTQTPKHLITATGQRVTLRCSPRSGDLSVYWYQQSLDQGLQFLIQYYNGEERAKGNILERFSAQQFPDLHSELNLSSLELGDSALYFCASSVGPRGRRNSPLHFGNGTRLTVT.

This sequence joins TRBV4-1 and TRBJ1-2, with 8 bases matching TRBD1. With V trimmed by 1 base and J by 8 bases, 6 bases remained unmatched. CDR1 and CDR2 from the germline V gene are MGHRA and YSYEKL. The CDR3 length is 14 residues. The CDR3 coding sequence is TGCGCCAGCAGCCAAGTCTGGACAGGGCAAGGCTACACCTTC. It encodes CASSQVWTGQGYTF.

The chain has TRBV11-2 and TRBJ1-1, with 10 bases fitting TRBD1. The germline V gene encodes CDR1 SGHAT and CDR2 FQNNGV. Trimming cost V 5 bases and J 1 base; bases outside gene matches: 16. The CDR3 length is 19 residues. CDR3 in DNA: TGTGCCAGCAGCACCAGGGACAGGGGTGGAGTCGGTAGGAACACTGAAGCTTTCTTT. Its protein is CASSTRDRGGVGRNTEAFF.

The genes are TRBV27 and TRBJ1-1; maybe TRBD1 (6 bases). There are 15 residues in the CDR3. Trimming cost V 2 bases and J 1 base, with 11 bases left between them. Germline assignment: CDR1 MNHEY and CDR2 SMNVEV (reference sequence). This CDR3 is CASSLQAGANTEAFF. The CDR3 DNA reads TGTGCCAGCAGTTTACAGGCAGGGGCGAACACTGAAGCTTTCTTT.

This chain connects TRBV4-2 to TRBJ2-1, with 8 bases lining up with TRBD2. J gave up 1 base and V 3 bases, and 5 bases lay outside the gene matches. The length of the CDR3 is 16 residues. Germline values: CDR1 LGHNA, CDR2 YNFKEQ. The CDR3 protein is CASSHLAGKSYNEQFF. In nucleotides, the CDR3 is TGTGCCAGCAGCCACTTAGCGGGAAAGTCCTACAATGAGCAGTTCTTC.

In this sample, this clone turned up once. The V gene is TRBV6-5, the J gene TRBJ2-2, with TRBD2 matching over 7 bases. Per germline, CDR1 MNHEY and CDR2 SVGAGI. The CDR3 loop spans 15 amino acids. The V gene end was trimmed by 6 bases and the J gene end by 5 bases; junction bases not matched to a gene: 9. The CDR3, as DNA: TGTGCCAGCAGCCCACCGGCGGGGGTAACCGGGGAGCTGTTTTTT. Translating it yields CASSPPAGVTGELFF.

V and J are TRBV4-1 and TRBJ2-1, with 8 bases that match TRBD1. The CDR3 is 20 residues long. Unmatched junction bases numbered 18, after V lost 0 bases and J lost 5 bases. Germline V gene data show CDR1 as MGHRA and CDR2 as YSYEKL. DNA for the CDR3: TGCGCCAGCAGCCAAGATCCCAGGACAGGGACCCGACCTTCCAACAATGAGCAGTTCTTC. Translated, it gives CASSQDPRTGTRPSNNEQFF.

J is TRBJ2-5 and V is TRBV7-7, with a weak D call TRBD1 (5 bases). Germline-derived CDR1 and CDR2 are SSHAT and FNYEAQ (reference sequence). V dropped 5 bases and J dropped 3 bases, with 10 bases sitting between them. The CDR3 consists of 13 residues. CDR3 protein: CASSPGQEETQYF. The CDR3 DNA is TGTGCCAGCAGCCCAGGACAAGAAGAGACCCAGTACTTC.

This chain links TRBV28 with TRBJ1-1; TRBD1 is a possible D gene (6 bases). This CDR3 is built from 14 residues. V was cut by 6 bases and J by 3 bases, with 14 bases left in between. The germline V gene has CDR1 MDHEN and CDR2 SYDVKM. The CDR3 is CASRLAGGHTEAFF. The DNA for the CDR3 is TGTGCCAGCAGGCTAGCGGGGGGGCACACTGAAGCTTTCTTT.